This T cell receptor beta chain was observed in a study of shared T cell receptors in the human thymus. Trimming removed 1 base from V and 7 bases from J, with 8 bases in between. This CDR3 has 12 amino acids. The germline CDR1 and CDR2 sequences are SGDLS and YYNGEE. Assay: immunoSEQ multiplex PCR; the TCRdb copy retains only in-frame clones and omits some. The sample has 600,000 to 900,000 clones, roughly 85% seen once. The sample was also reused in another study, on human thymus T cells. That study reports: Donors were healthy Finnish babies undergoing corrective operations for congenital heart defects. Corrective heart surgery yielded the resections from which the thymus tissue came.

The sequence was obtained from a girl in the first two years of life with a congenital heart defect. The material sequenced was thymocytes. The V and J genes are TRBV9 and TRBJ1-2; a weak D match, TRBD1 (5 bases). The chain's CDR3 is CASSVSGFGYTF. Written as DNA, the CDR3 is TGTGCCAGCAGCGTATCAGGGTTTGGCTACACCTTC.